One and the same sample provided the 5 T cell receptor beta chains below, sequenced in a study of early stage breast cancer tumors. Profiled with immunoSEQ multiplex PCR; TCRdb holds only in-frame clones, not every one. The table lists about 28,000 clones, under 60% of them singletons. Material for sequencing was breast tumor tissue. The receptor source for this set is a person aged 45 to 60 with breast cancer.

The rearrangement uses TRBV5-1 and TRBJ2-7; 13 bases agree with TRBD2. J lost 6 bases, V lost 5 bases, and 8 bases had no gene match. The CDR3 contains 15 residues. Germline V gives CDR1 SGHRS, CDR2 YFSETQ. As DNA, the CDR3 is TGCGCCAGCAGTCGCGGACTAGCGGGAGAATCCGAGCAGTACTTC. This sequence encodes CASSRGLAGESEQYF.

The chain uses TRBV27 and TRBJ2-7; TRBD2 matches 9 bases. The V gene's germline CDR1 is MNHEY and CDR2 SMNVEV (reference sequence). The CDR3 contains 16 residues. The V and J ends lost 6 bases and 7 bases, in that order; junction bases with no gene match: 16. This CDR3 reads CASSAFSREGLREQYF. CDR3 DNA sequence: TGTGCCAGCAGCGCCTTCTCGCGGGAGGGCCTGAGGGAGCAGTACTTC.

The V gene is TRBV29-1, the J gene TRBJ1-1; D is undetermined. The CDR3 has 13 amino acids. Per the germline V gene, CDR1 is SQVTM and CDR2 is ANQGSEA. The germline V and J ends were trimmed by 7 bases and 1 base, with 13 bases remaining between them. Written as DNA, the CDR3 is TGCAGCGCCGGGCCCCACAGGAACACTGAAGCTTTCTTT. Translating gives CSAGPHRNTEAFF.

The rearrangement joins TRBV6-1 to TRBJ2-4; 7 nucleotides match TRBD1. The CDR3 contains 15 residues. From germline, CDR1 is MNHNS and CDR2 SASEGT. V dropped 1 base and J dropped 6; count of bases not matched to a gene: 6. CDR3 sequence (DNA): TGTGCCAGCAGTGAAGGGTCGGGACAGATAAACATTCAGTACTTC. Its protein is CASSEGSGQINIQYF.

This clone was counted a few times. The gene calls are TRBV2 and TRBJ1-5, with 8 positions matching TRBD1. The germline V gene encodes CDR1 SNHLY and CDR2 FYNNEI. There are 15 residues in the CDR3. With V trimmed by 3 bases and J by 2 bases, 3 bases remained unmatched. DNA of the CDR3: TGTGCCAGCAGTGAGCAGGGGGCTGGCAATCAGCCCCAGCATTTT. It encodes CASSEQGAGNQPQHF. Filled out from reference TRBV2 and TRBJ1-5, the complete variable domain reads EPEVTQTPSHQVTQMGQEVILRCVPISNHLYFYWYRQILGQKVEFLVSFYNNEISEKSEIFDDQFSVERPDGSNFTLKIRSTKLEDSAMYFCASSEQGAGNQPQHFGDGTRLSIL.